This T cell receptor beta chain was identified during a study of OX40 agonist ivuxolimab in advanced cancers. Comment on this clone: As yet, its antigen is unknown.

Study observations and caveats: There was clonal expansion of CD4+ and CD8+ blood T cells by week 6 at 0.1 to 3.0 mg/kg. Expanded clones tended on average to be more numerous among CD8+ T cells than CD4+. In the 0.1-3.0 mg/kg groups, partial responders showed among the lowest expansion. The specificity for antigen of the expanded peripheral T cells was not determined.

Profiling relied on immunoSEQ multiplex PCR, and the TCRdb table lists in-frame clones only, not all of them. The top ten hold 0.25% to 0.3% of the sample, which has tens of thousands of clones, roughly 88% seen once. This specimen consisted of CD4+ or CD8+ T cells sorted from blood, obtained in a trial of the OX40 agonist ivuxolimab. The receptor was derived from an adult with an advanced solid tumor such as melanoma, head and neck, liver or kidney cancer.

Here the CDR3 DNA reads TGTGCCAGCAGCTCGGTCGACAGGGGGGGCACTGAAGCTTTCTTT. Translated, it gives CASSSVDRGGTEAFF. The chain joins TRBV7-6 to TRBJ1-1; 9 nucleotides agree with TRBD1. Germline CDR1 SGHVS, CDR2 FNYEAQ. V was pared by 4 bases and J by 4 bases, with 7 bases of the junction left unmatched. The length of the CDR3 is 15 residues.